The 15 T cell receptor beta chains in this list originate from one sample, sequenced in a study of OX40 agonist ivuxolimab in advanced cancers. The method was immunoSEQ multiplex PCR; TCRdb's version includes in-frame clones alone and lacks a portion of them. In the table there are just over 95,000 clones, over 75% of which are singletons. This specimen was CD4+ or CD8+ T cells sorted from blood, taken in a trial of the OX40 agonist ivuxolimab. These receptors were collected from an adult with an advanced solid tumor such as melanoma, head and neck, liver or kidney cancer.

CDR3 DNA: TGTGCCAGCAGCTTAGGCCTAGCGACCGCCTACAATGAGCAGTTCTTC. This codes for CASSLGLATAYNEQFF. The chain couples TRBV11-3 to TRBJ2-1; D possibly corresponds to TRBD2 (6 bases). The CDR3 loop spans 16 amino acids. The germline V gene encodes CDR1 SGHNT and CDR2 YENEEA. Deletions cut 1 base from V and 2 bases from J, with 12 bases between.

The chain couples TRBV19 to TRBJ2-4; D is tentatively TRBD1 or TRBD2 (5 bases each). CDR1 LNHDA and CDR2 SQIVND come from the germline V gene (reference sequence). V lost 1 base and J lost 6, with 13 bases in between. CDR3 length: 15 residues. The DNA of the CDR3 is TGTGCCAGTAGTATAGTATTTGTTGGGGGAAACATTCAGTACTTC. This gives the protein CASSIVFVGGNIQYF.

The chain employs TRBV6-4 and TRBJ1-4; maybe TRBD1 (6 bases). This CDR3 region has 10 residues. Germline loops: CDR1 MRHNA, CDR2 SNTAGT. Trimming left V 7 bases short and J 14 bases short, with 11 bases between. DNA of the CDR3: TGTGCCAGCACCGAGGGGGGGCTGTTTTTT. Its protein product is CASTEGGLFF.

Here the CDR3 reads CASTPGGGSGNTEAFF. CDR3 nucleotides: TGTGCCAGCACCCCGGGGGGGGGCTCGGGGAACACTGAAGCTTTCTTT. This chain connects TRBV28 to TRBJ1-1; TRBD1 is a possible D gene (6 bases). In germline, CDR1 is MDHEN, CDR2 SYDVKM. Deletions cut 7 bases from V and 1 base from J, with 19 bases between. There are 16 residues in the CDR3. The whole variable domain, filled in from reference TRBV28 and TRBJ1-1, reads DVKVTQSSRYLVKRTGEKVFLECVQDMDHENMFWYRQDPGLGLRLIYFSYDVKMKEKGDIPEGYSVSREKKERFSLILESASTNQTSMYLCASTPGGGSGNTEAFFGQGTRLTVV.

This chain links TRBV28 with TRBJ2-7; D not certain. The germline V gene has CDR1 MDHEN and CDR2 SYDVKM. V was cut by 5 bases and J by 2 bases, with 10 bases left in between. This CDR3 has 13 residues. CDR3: CASSIGRTYEQYF. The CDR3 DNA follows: TGTGCCAGCAGTATCGGACGGACCTACGAGCAGTACTTC. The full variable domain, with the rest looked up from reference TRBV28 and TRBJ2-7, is DVKVTQSSRYLVKRTGEKVFLECVQDMDHENMFWYRQDPGLGLRLIYFSYDVKMKEKGDIPEGYSVSREKKERFSLILESASTNQTSMYLCASSIGRTYEQYFGPGTRLTVT.

Here the CDR3 reads CASSLESYEQYF. CDR3 DNA: TGTGCCAGCAGTCTAGAGTCCTACGAGCAGTACTTC. The gene calls are TRBV13 and TRBJ2-7; D is ambiguous. The CDR3 runs to 12 residues. Between the trimmed V and J ends, which lost 6 bases and 1 base, there was a span of 7 bases. CDR1 and CDR2 from the germline V gene are PRHDT and FYEKMQ (reference sequence).

The CDR3 loop reads CASSPDRGQEKLFF. CDR3 nucleotide sequence: TGCGCCAGCAGCCCCGACAGGGGGCAAGAAAAACTGTTTTTT. The rearrangement uses TRBV5-1 and TRBJ1-4; 10 bases agree with TRBD1. The germline CDR1 and CDR2 sequences are SGHRS and YFSETQ. Germline trimming cut 4 bases from V and 8 bases from J; bases unmatched to any gene: 5. This CDR3 is built from 14 residues.

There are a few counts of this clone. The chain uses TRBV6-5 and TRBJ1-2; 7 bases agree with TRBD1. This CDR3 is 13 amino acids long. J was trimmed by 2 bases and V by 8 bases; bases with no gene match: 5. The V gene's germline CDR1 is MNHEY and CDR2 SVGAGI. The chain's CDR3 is CASRTGQNYGYTF. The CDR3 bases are TGTGCCAGCCGGACGGGACAGAACTATGGCTACACCTTC.

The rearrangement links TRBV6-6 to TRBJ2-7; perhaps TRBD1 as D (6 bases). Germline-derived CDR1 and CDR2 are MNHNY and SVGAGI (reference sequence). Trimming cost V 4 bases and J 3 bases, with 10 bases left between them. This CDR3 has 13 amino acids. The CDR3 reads CASSSDSNYEQYF. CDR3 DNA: TGTGCCAGCAGTTCGGACAGTAACTACGAGCAGTACTTC.

DNA of the CDR3: TGCGCCAGCAGTTTCCGAACCAGGGATAACACGCAGTATTTT. Translation: CASSFRTRDNTQYF. The rearrangement links TRBV5-1 to TRBJ2-3; a weak D match, TRBD1 (5 bases). This CDR3 region has 14 residues. V was shortened by 5 bases and J by 9 bases, with 19 bases between the two germline ends. Germline CDR1 reads SGHRS; CDR2 reads YFSETQ.

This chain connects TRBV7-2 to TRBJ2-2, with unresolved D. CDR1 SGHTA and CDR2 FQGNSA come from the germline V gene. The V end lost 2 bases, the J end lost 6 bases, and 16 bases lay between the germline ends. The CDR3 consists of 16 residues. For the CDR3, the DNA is TGTGCCAGCAGCTTAATTGGTGATAGGGAAGCCGGGGAGCTGTTTTTT. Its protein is CASSLIGDREAGELFF. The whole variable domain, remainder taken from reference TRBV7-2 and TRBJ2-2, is GAGVSQSPSNKVTEKGKDVELRCDPISGHTALYWYRQSLGQGLEFLIYFQGNSAPDKSGLPSDRFSAERTGGSVSTLTIQRTQQEDSAVYLCASSLIGDREAGELFFGEGSRLTVL.

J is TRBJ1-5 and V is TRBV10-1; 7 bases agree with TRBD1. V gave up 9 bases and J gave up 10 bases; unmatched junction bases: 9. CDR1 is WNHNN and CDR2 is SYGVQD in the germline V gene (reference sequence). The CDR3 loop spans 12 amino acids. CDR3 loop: CARQGPFRPQHF. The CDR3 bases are TGCGCCAGACAGGGGCCGTTCCGTCCCCAGCATTTT.

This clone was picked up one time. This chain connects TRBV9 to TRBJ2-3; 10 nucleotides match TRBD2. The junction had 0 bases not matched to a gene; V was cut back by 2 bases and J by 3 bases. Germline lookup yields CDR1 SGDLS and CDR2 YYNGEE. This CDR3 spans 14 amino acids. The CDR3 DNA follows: TGTGCCAGCAGCGTGACTAGCGGGACAGATACGCAGTATTTT. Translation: CASSVTSGTDTQYF.

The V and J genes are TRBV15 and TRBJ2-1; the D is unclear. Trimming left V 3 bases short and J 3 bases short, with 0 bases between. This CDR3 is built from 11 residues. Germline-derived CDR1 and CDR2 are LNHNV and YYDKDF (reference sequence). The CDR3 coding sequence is TGTGCCACCAGCAGCTACAATGAGCAGTTCTTC. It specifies CATSSYNEQFF.

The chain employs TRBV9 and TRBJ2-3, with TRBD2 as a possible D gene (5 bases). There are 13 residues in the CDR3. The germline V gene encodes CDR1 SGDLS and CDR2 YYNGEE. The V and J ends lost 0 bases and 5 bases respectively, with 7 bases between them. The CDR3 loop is CASSVVGRDTQYF. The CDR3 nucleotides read TGTGCCAGCAGCGTAGTTGGGAGAGATACGCAGTATTTT.